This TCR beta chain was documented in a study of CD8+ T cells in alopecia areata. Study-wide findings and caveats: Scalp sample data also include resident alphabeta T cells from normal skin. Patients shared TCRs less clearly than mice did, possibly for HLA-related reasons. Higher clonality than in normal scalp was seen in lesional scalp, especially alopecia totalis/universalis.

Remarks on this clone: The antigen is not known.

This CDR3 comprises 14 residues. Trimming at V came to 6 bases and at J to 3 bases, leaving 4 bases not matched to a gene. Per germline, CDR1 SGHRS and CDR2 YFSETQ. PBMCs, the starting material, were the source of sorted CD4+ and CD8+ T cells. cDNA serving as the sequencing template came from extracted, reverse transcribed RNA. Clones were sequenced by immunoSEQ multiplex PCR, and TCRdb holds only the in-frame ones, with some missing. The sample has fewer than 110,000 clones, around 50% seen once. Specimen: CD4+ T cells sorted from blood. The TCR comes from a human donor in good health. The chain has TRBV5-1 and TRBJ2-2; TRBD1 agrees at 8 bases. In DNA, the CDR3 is TGCGCCAGCACCTCGACAGGGGACACCGGGGAGCTGTTTTTT. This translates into CASTSTGDTGELFF.